The 15 T cell receptor beta chains below all came from one sample that was sequenced in a study of PD-1 blockade in classical Hodgkin lymphoma (dated by TCRdb to between 2020 and 2021). Explained via the paper, the time point label denotes: cycle 1 day 1 (C1D1), immediately before nivolumab initiation. All trial patients had relapsed after autologous stem cell transplantation, with cohorts A, B and C differing in prior brentuximab vedotin exposure. The method behind the library was the immunoSEQ multiplex PCR assay. The table comes from immuneACCESS by way of TCRdb, which keeps in-frame sequences with V and J called. Part of the clones is missing from these tables; in studies checked, under half for an unresolved V gene and the rest for unknown reasons. For this sample the table gives just over 25,000 clones, of which 85% to 90% were detected only once. The top ten clones comprise roughly 2.6% of the sample.

Source: peripheral blood mononuclear cells (PBMCs), taken at baseline. These receptors were taken from a human donor with classical Hodgkin lymphoma.

The rearrangement uses TRBV7-9 and TRBJ2-5; perhaps TRBD1 as D (5 bases). Trimming took off 4 bases at V and 5 bases at J, with 8 bases between the two ends. Per germline, CDR1 SEHNR and CDR2 FQNEAQ (reference sequence). The CDR3 is 12 residues long. The CDR3 protein is CASSSDSETQYF. CDR3 bases: TGTGCCAGCAGCTCCGACAGCGAGACCCAGTACTTC.

The chain employs TRBV9 and TRBJ2-2; TRBD1 might be the D (5 bases). Per germline, CDR1 SGDLS and CDR2 YYNGEE. This CDR3 contains 16 residues. The V end lost 0 bases, the J end lost 0 bases, and 9 bases lay between the germline ends. The DNA for the CDR3 is TGTGCCAGCAGCGTAGCTTCACAGGCGAACACCGGGGAGCTGTTTTTT. The encoded protein is CASSVASQANTGELFF.

J is TRBJ2-5 and V is TRBV4-3, with D perhaps matching TRBD1 (7 bases). CDR3 length: 14 residues. V was trimmed by 1 base and J by 6 bases, leaving 12 bases between them. Germline CDR1 and CDR2: LGHNA and YSLEER. The CDR3 nucleotides are TGCGCCAGCAGCCAAGTGGAGGGGGCCCAGACCCAGTACTTC. Translation: CASSQVEGAQTQYF.

The chain has TRBV19 and TRBJ2-1; 9 bases agree with TRBD1. The germline gives CDR1 LNHDA, CDR2 SQIVND (reference sequence). This CDR3 region has 15 residues. V shed 3 bases and J 2 bases; nucleotides not matched to a gene: 2. CDR3 coding DNA: TGTGCCAGTAGTATGGGACAGGGTGCCTACAATGAGCAGTTCTTC. It yields the protein CASSMGQGAYNEQFF. The variable domain in full, with the rest retrieved from reference TRBV19 and TRBJ2-1, is DGGITQSPKYLFRKEGQNVTLSCEQNLNHDAMYWYRQDPGQGLRLIYYSQIVNDFQKGDIAEGYSVSREKKESFPLTVTSAQKNPTAFYLCASSMGQGAYNEQFFGPGTRLTVL.

This chain uses TRBV5-1 with TRBJ2-1; TRBD2 aligns across 9 bases. The CDR3 is 15 amino acids. With 0 bases clipped from V and 5 bases from J, the junction kept 3 bases outside the gene matches. Looked up from germline, CDR1 is SGHRS and CDR2 is YFSETQ. The CDR3 coding sequence is TGCGCCAGCAGCTTGGTGCTAGCGGGAAACAATGAGCAGTTCTTC. It yields the protein CASSLVLAGNNEQFF.

The chain recombines TRBV7-8 with TRBJ1-6; D gene unclear. Germline-derived CDR1 and CDR2 are SGHVS and FQNEAQ. V lost 4 bases and J lost 7, with 11 bases in between. The CDR3 has 14 amino acids. The CDR3 bases are TGTGCCAGCAGCTACGAGTCGGGGAATTCACCCCTCCACTTT. It translates to CASSYESGNSPLHF.

The chain links TRBV4-3 to TRBJ2-3, with a tentative D call TRBD2 (5 bases). Per the germline V gene, CDR1 is LGHNA and CDR2 is YSLEER. The CDR3 is made up of 16 amino acids. V was trimmed by 0 bases and J by 6 bases, leaving 16 bases between them. DNA of the CDR3: TGCGCCAGCAGCCAAGATCCGGCTAGCTCGGGTGATACGCAGTATTTT. As protein: CASSQDPASSGDTQYF.

This chain connects TRBV5-1 to TRBJ2-1; 12 bases align to TRBD2. The CDR3 loop spans 15 amino acids. Germline-derived CDR1 and CDR2 are SGHRS and YFSETQ. V trimming: 4 bases; J trimming: 6 bases; junction bases outside the gene matches: 5. CDR3 residues: CASSPVTSGGNEQFF. Written as DNA, the CDR3 is TGCGCCAGCAGCCCGGTGACTAGCGGGGGCAATGAGCAGTTCTTC.

This chain connects TRBV19 to TRBJ1-5, with TRBD1 identical over 7 bases. The CDR3 loop spans 15 amino acids. J gave up 7 bases and V 4 bases, and 10 bases lay outside the gene matches. Germline CDR1 reads LNHDA; CDR2 reads SQIVND (reference sequence). CDR3 sequence reads: CASSKSGGERQPQHF. The CDR3 bases are TGTGCCAGTAGTAAATCAGGGGGTGAAAGGCAGCCCCAGCATTTT.

V is TRBV6-5 and J is TRBJ1-3, with D possibly matching TRBD1 (5 bases). The CDR3 is 14 amino acids. Trimming shortened V by 5 bases and J by 2 bases, and 10 bases separated the two germline ends. Germline V lookup: CDR1 MNHEY, CDR2 SVGAGI. CDR3 nucleotides: TGTGCCAGCAGTCAGGGCCTCGCTGGAAACACCATATATTTT. As protein: CASSQGLAGNTIYF.

The rearrangement uses TRBV5-1 and TRBJ1-1; D remains unclear. Germline V gene data show CDR1 as SGHRS and CDR2 as YFSETQ. Trimming cost V 3 bases and J 2 bases, with 8 bases left between them. This CDR3 is built from 13 residues. The CDR3 DNA is TGCGCCAGCAGCTCAACATTTAACACTGAAGCTTTCTTT. Its protein is CASSSTFNTEAFF.

This chain links TRBV6-5 with TRBJ1-5, with unresolved D. Trimming pared 0 bases from V and 0 bases from J, leaving 6 bases between. CDR1 MNHEY and CDR2 SVGAGI come from the germline V gene. The length of the CDR3 is 15 residues. The CDR3 protein is CASSYSRNSNQPQHF. In DNA, the CDR3 is TGTGCCAGCAGTTACTCTAGGAATAGCAATCAGCCCCAGCATTTT.

This clone was seen a handful of times. The chain links TRBV5-1 to TRBJ2-7; TRBD2 agrees at 10 bases. V dropped 5 bases and J dropped 7; count of bases not matched to a gene: 12. The CDR3 has 15 amino acids. Germline V gene data show CDR1 as SGHRS and CDR2 as YFSETQ. The chain's CDR3 is CASSETGLARGEQYF. The CDR3 DNA is TGCGCCAGCAGTGAAACGGGACTAGCGCGGGGTGAGCAGTACTTC.

This chain uses TRBV5-1 with TRBJ2-7; 8 nucleotides agree with TRBD2. Germline lookup yields CDR1 SGHRS and CDR2 YFSETQ. Germline trimming cut 0 bases from V and 6 bases from J; bases unmatched to any gene: 11. The CDR3 is 16 amino acids. The CDR3 bases are TGCGCCAGCAGCTTGGACGCGGGGGGAGGATCCGCCGAGCAGTACTTC. Amino acids: CASSLDAGGGSAEQYF.

The J gene is TRBJ2-5, the V gene TRBV5-1; D may match TRBD1 or TRBD2 (6 bases each). In germline, CDR1 is SGHRS, CDR2 YFSETQ. The CDR3 has 16 amino acids. With 6 bases removed from V and 1 base from J, the gap between germline ends came to 19 bases. CDR3 nucleotides: TGCGCCAGCACGCTTGGGGGGCAGGGAGGCCAAGAGACCCAGTACTTC. Translation gives CASTLGGQGGQETQYF.